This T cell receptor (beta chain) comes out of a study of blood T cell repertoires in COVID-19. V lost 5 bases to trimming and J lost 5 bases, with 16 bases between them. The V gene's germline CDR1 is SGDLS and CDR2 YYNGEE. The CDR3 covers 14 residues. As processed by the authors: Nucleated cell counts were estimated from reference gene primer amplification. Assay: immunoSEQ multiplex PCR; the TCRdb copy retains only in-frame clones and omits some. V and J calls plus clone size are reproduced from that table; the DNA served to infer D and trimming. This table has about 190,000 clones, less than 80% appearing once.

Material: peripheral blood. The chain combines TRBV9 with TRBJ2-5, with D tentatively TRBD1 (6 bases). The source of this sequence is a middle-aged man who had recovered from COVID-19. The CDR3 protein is CASSAQRQAETQYF. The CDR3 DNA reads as TGTGCCAGCAGTGCGCAACGACAGGCGGAGACCCAGTACTTC.